The clone carrying this TCR beta chain was recorded a few times. Its antigen is not identified. The study ran its PCR with 60 Vbeta and 13 Jbeta primers. Profiled with immunoSEQ multiplex PCR; TCRdb holds only in-frame clones, not every one. Here the sample spans around 200,000 clones, roughly 84% being singletons. Losses at the gene ends were 3 bases for V and 4 bases for J; bases not matched to a gene: 4. Germline values: CDR1 SGHRS, CDR2 YFSETQ. The CDR3 spans 15 residues. The data stem from a study of cytomegalovirus exposure and HLA in healthy donors. Findings and caveats of the study: Several V segments, TRBV6-2 and TRBV6-3 among them, could not be told apart and were dropped.

This chain joins TRBV5-1 and TRBJ2-1; TRBD2 aligns across 10 bases. The sample consisted of PBMCs. The sequence was obtained from a girl aged 5-17 years in good health and CMV-seronegative. The CDR3 nucleotides are TGCGCCAGCAGCTCCGGGACTAGCGCTTACAATGAGCAGTTCTTC. It translates to CASSSGTSAYNEQFF.